The 11 T cell receptor beta chains below come from one sample, sequenced in a study of a mutant IDH1 vaccine in newly diagnosed glioma. No antigen has been assigned to these receptors. Specified time point: week 11, during vaccination. The vaccine gave 300 ug of a 20-mer mutant IDH1 peptide subcutaneously per dose. Clones were sequenced by immunoSEQ multiplex PCR, and TCRdb holds only the in-frame ones, with some missing. The sample contains 55,000 to 70,000 clones, approximately 91% of which appear only once. Sample: PBMCs, taken from a glioma patient whose treatment included an IDH1 peptide vaccine. Receptors were obtained from a man aged 40-49 years with glioma.

The chain joins TRBV5-6 to TRBJ2-5; D is uncertain. V shed 3 bases and J shed 5 bases, with 11 bases lying between them. Per the germline V gene, CDR1 is SGHDT and CDR2 is YYEEEE. The CDR3 is made up of 13 amino acids. The CDR3 protein is CASSSFLVETQYF. The CDR3 DNA sequence: TGTGCCAGCAGCTCTTTCTTAGTGGAGACCCAGTACTTC.

The chain links TRBV28 to TRBJ2-5; tentatively, D is TRBD2 (5 bases). The V gene lost 5 bases and the J gene lost 5 bases, with 18 bases spanning the gap. Per the germline V gene, CDR1 is MDHEN and CDR2 is SYDVKM. The CDR3 loop spans 15 amino acids. The CDR3 DNA follows: TGTGCCAGCAGTCCCCTCCTAGCTGTAGGGGAGACCCAGTACTTC. Protein product: CASSPLLAVGETQYF.

The chain joins TRBV30 to TRBJ1-2, with no clear D. V was cut by 5 bases and J by 2 bases, with 9 bases left in between. This CDR3 has 12 residues. From germline, CDR1 is GTSNPN and CDR2 SVGIG (reference sequence). In DNA form, the CDR3 reads TGTGCCTGGGCTGGAGGGAACTATGGCTACACCTTC. Translating gives CAWAGGNYGYTF.

CDR3 bases: TGTGCCAGCAGTCCCGGGACAGTGGGGAGCAAGGCTTTCTTT. This encodes CASSPGTVGSKAFF. This rearrangement joins TRBV11-2 to TRBJ1-1; 7 bases are shared with TRBD1. Germline-derived CDR1 and CDR2 are SGHAT and FQNNGV. V shed 6 bases and J 11 bases; nucleotides not matched to a gene: 15. The CDR3 is 14 residues long.

This clone was seen only a few times. The CDR3 reads CAGAVNGANVLTF. DNA of the CDR3: TGTGCCGGCGCAGTCAACGGGGCCAACGTCCTGACTTTC. The rearrangement uses TRBV19 and TRBJ2-6; D call uncertain. The V gene lost 11 bases and the J gene lost 4 bases, with 12 bases spanning the gap. Germline CDR1 LNHDA, CDR2 SQIVND (reference sequence). The CDR3 is made up of 13 amino acids.

This clone was seen a single time. V and J are TRBV5-1 and TRBJ1-3; TRBD1 is a possible D gene (5 bases). The CDR3 length is 14 residues. Germline V gene lookup returns CDR1 SGHRS and CDR2 YFSETQ. The V and J ends lost 7 bases and 4 bases respectively, with 15 bases between them. The CDR3 DNA reads as TGCGCCAGCCGGCCGTCGGGGGTCGGAAACACCATATATTTT. Amino acid sequence: CASRPSGVGNTIYF.

CDR3 residues: CASSPRGIGQGDTEAFF. CDR3 bases: TGTGCCAGCAGCCCTAGGGGGATCGGACAAGGGGACACTGAAGCTTTCTTT. This chain links TRBV7-6 with TRBJ1-1, with a possible D match to TRBD1 (6 bases). The CDR3 runs to 17 residues. Germline assignment: CDR1 SGHVS and CDR2 FNYEAQ. V lost 5 bases and J lost 3, with 22 bases in between.

Sample share makes this clone medium-sized. The J gene is TRBJ2-3, the V gene TRBV19; D might be TRBD2 (6 bases). CDR1 and CDR2 (germline): LNHDA, SQIVND (reference sequence). V was cut by 3 bases and J by 6 bases, with 10 bases left in between. This CDR3 contains 13 residues. The CDR3 nucleotides are TGTGCCAGTAGTATCGTAGCGGTGGATACGCAGTATTTT. It codes for CASSIVAVDTQYF.

J is TRBJ1-2 and V is TRBV19, with D hard to call. Germline CDR1 LNHDA, CDR2 SQIVND (reference sequence). V gave up 3 bases and J gave up 3 bases, with 8 bases separating them. The CDR3 totals 13 residues. The CDR3 bases are TGTGCCAGTAGTATCGGTGGGTACTATGGCTACACCTTC. Residues: CASSIGGYYGYTF.

The chain links TRBV6-6 to TRBJ2-3, with TRBD2 matching 8 bases. Trimming removed 7 bases from V and 6 bases from J; junction bases left unmatched: 9. Germline V gene lookup returns CDR1 MNHNY and CDR2 SVGAGI (reference sequence). The CDR3 has 14 residues. Here the CDR3 reads CASTSGGPGDTQYF. Here the CDR3 DNA reads TGTGCCAGCACCTCGGGGGGGCCCGGGGATACGCAGTATTTT.

This clone is a singleton in its sample. J is TRBJ1-1 and V is TRBV5-1; D is perhaps TRBD1 (5 bases). CDR3 size: 12 residues. Trimming took off 6 bases at V and 2 bases at J, with 8 bases between the two ends. Germline CDR1 and CDR2: SGHRS and YFSETQ. Here the CDR3 reads CASKTDNTEAFF. In nucleotides, the CDR3 is TGCGCCAGCAAGACAGATAACACTGAAGCTTTCTTT.